These 2 T cell receptor beta chains were all obtained from the same sample, sequenced in a study of CD4+ T cells in melanoma. Only in-frame clones appear in the TCRdb table, and some are missing; sequencing was by immunoSEQ multiplex PCR. The data contain 45,000 or so clones, 75% to 90% of them singletons. Sequencing was carried out using peripheral blood. The source of these receptors is a human donor with melanoma.

This clone was picked up one time. The chain is built from TRBV7-2 and TRBJ2-7, with D perhaps matching TRBD1 or TRBD2 (6 bases each). The CDR3 totals 14 residues. Trimming shortened V by 5 bases and J by 4 bases, and 15 bases separated the two germline ends. CDR1 and CDR2 (germline): SGHTA, FQGNSA. Here the CDR3 DNA reads TGTGCCAGCAGCCTAGTAGGGGGGCCTTACGAGCAGTACTTC. Encoded protein: CASSLVGGPYEQYF. The full variable domain, in which reference TRBV7-2 and TRBJ2-7 provide the parts outside the CDR3, is GAGVSQSPSNKVTEKGKDVELRCDPISGHTALYWYRQSLGQGLEFLIYFQGNSAPDKSGLPSDRFSAERTGGSVSTLTIQRTQQEDSAVYLCASSLVGGPYEQYFGPGTRLTVT.

V gene TRBV2 combines with J gene TRBJ1-3; D remains unclear. Germline V gene sequence: CDR1 SNHLY, CDR2 FYNNEI. This CDR3 has 14 residues. The V end lost 8 bases, the J end lost 0 bases, and 11 bases lay between the germline ends. The CDR3 region has the DNA TGTGCCAGCTCTTCGGTGGGCTCTGGAAACACCATATATTTT. Its translation: CASSSVGSGNTIYF.